The present T cell receptor beta chain was sequenced within a study of blood T cell repertoires in COVID-19 (TCRdb year 2020). A note on the overall study: Samples covering the acute and convalescent phases of COVID-19 were provided by collaborators in the United States, Italy and Spain. The material from the prospective study consisted of cDNA or gDNA derived from T cells, B-cell-depleted T cells, or PBMCs. Deeply sampled blood TCRbeta repertoires from subjects exposed to, actively infected with, or recovered from COVID-19 were included in the dataset. A freely available public database, intended as a resource for researchers studying the immune response to SARS-CoV-2, is where the repertoires were released. Samples were obtained from the ongoing ImmuneRACE study (first 160 participants) and from 1,000 to 1,500 subjects provided by 6 global collaborators. Sample metadata almost always included a de-identified subject ID, COVID-19 status, age in years and sex. Where available, HLA class I and class II types were obtained from metadata supplied by the sample provider rather than from assay-based typing.

Enrolling through a virtual design, the prospective study's participants ranged in age from roughly 18 to 89 years and lived across approximately 25 United States geographic areas. To assign participants to cohorts, the prospective study relied on clinical history that participants themselves reported in a screening survey and a study questionnaire. Recovered participants in ImmuneRACE Cohort 3 were defined by two consecutive negative NP/OP PCR tests, clearance by a healthcare professional, or resolution of symptoms. In the prospective study, whole blood, serum and a nasopharyngeal or oropharyngeal swab were collected from each participant by mobile phlebotomists. Participants in the prospective study had the option to provide additional blood draws and questionnaires over an approximately 2-month period. Before DNA extraction, prospective study blood samples were shipped either frozen or at room temperature.

What the work shows at the level of the full study, not this receptor alone: The amount of clinical and demographic metadata varied by source and participant and was provided uncurated.

TCRbeta CDR3 regions were amplified from genomic DNA by means of the immunoSEQ Assay, a bias-controlled multiplex PCR. The study's own analysis went as follows. Nucleated cell counts per sample were estimated from amplification of reference gene primers within the assay. To quantify the absolute abundance of each unique TCRbeta CDR3 rearrangement, sequence reads were collapsed and filtered. For each sample, productive Simpson clonality was calculated as the square root of Simpson's diversity index over productive rearrangements. The source is immuneACCESS, and TCRdb retained only in-frame sequences with V and J called. Part of the clones is not carried over; for the studies checked, unresolved V genes explain less than half of this, and the remainder is unexplained. For V, J and clone size, that table is used; D and trimming come from the DNA. In all, the sample holds about 390,000 clones, and about 86% of those were seen once. The leading ten clones occupy around 10% of the sample.

Comments on this clone: Its antigen is still unknown. Per-base quality was not reported, and no clone a single base away is much larger than it.

V loses 5 bases, J loses 2 bases, and the germline ends lie 9 bases apart. Per the germline V gene, MDHEN is the CDR1 and SYDVKM is the CDR2. From the cysteine through the phenylalanine, the CDR3 covers 13 amino acids. Just the 39-base CDR3 DNA is kept, in frame starting at base 1. The sequencing sample was made of PBMCs or T cells enriched from blood (not recorded which). The chain uses TRBV28 and TRBJ1-2; TRBD1 is perhaps the D gene, given 6 matching bases. The clonotype was recovered from a woman aged 45-60 years who had recovered from COVID-19. The nucleotide sequence reads TGTGCCAGCAGTCTAGACAGGAACTATGGCTACACCTTC. Its translation is CASSLDRNYGYTF.